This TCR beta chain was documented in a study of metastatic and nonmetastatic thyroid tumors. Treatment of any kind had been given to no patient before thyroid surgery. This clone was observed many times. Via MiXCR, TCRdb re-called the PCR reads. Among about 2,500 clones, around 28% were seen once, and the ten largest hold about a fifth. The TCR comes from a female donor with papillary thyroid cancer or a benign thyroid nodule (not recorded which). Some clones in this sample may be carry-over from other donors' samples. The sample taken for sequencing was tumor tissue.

The CDR3, as DNA: TGTGCCAGCAGTAGGGCTAGCGGCACAGATACGCAGTATTTT. Encoded protein: CASSRASGTDTQYF. The genes are TRBV6-5 and TRBJ2-3, with D tentatively TRBD2 (6 bases). Trimming removed 5 bases at V and 1 base at J, with 10 bases between. The CDR3 is 14 residues long. Germline CDR1 MNHEY, CDR2 SVGAGI.